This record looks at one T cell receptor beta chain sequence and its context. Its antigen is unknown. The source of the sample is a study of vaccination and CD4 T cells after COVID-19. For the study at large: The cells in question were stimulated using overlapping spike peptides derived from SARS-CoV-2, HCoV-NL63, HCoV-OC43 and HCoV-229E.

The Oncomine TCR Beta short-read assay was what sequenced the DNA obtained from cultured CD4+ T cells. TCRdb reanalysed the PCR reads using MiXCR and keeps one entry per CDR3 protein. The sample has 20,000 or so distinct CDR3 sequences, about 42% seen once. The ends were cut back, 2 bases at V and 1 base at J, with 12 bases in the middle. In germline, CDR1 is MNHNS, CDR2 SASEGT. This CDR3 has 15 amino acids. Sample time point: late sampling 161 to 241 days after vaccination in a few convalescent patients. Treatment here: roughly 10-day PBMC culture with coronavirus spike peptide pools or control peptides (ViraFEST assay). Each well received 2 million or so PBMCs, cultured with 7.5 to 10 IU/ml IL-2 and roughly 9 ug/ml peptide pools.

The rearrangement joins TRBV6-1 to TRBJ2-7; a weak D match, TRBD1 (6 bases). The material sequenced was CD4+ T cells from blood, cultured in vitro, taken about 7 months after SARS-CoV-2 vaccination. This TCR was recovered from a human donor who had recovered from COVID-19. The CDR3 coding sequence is TGTGCCAGCAGTGAAAGTCCCCAGGGGTCCTACGAGCAGTACTTC. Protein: CASSESPQGSYEQYF.